The present entry profiles one T cell receptor beta chain with its context. The data originate from a study of human T cells and chemical hapten exposure. Trimming at V came to 8 bases and at J to 4 bases, leaving 5 bases not matched to a gene. Germline-derived CDR1 and CDR2 are SQVTM and ANQGSEA. The CDR3 spans 13 residues. Sample time point: pre-sensitization, week 0. Treatment in this sample: therapeutic diphenylcyclopropenone sensitization with weekly scalp DPC. Researchers extracted total RNA from unfractionated whole blood. TCRdb ran MiXCR on the RACE reads and lists one entry per CDR3 protein. Of tens of thousands of distinct CDR3 sequences in the sample, around 10% were seen once.

The chain uses TRBV29-1 and TRBJ2-5; TRBD2 matches 12 bases. The TCR was taken from a man aged 45 to 65 with alopecia areata. Some clones in this sample may be carry-over from other donors' samples. The sample was whole blood, taken in connection with sensitization to the hapten diphenylcyclopropenone (DPC). CDR3 region: CSSLAGGTETQYF. In DNA, the CDR3 is TGCAGCTCACTAGCGGGAGGTACAGAGACCCAGTACTTC.